These 17 T cell receptor beta chains came from one sample sequenced in a study of cytomegalovirus exposure and HLA in healthy donors. Amplification used 60 Vbeta primers and 13 Jbeta primers. Data came from immunoSEQ multiplex PCR; TCRdb stores just in-frame clones and leaves some out. The sample yields approximately 170,000 clones, 55% to 65% seen once. The sample was PBMCs. These receptors came from a man between 35 and 55 years old in good health and CMV-seronegative.

The chain uses TRBV7-9 and TRBJ2-5; 12 bases map to TRBD2. The V segment lost 5 bases and the J segment 1 base; nucleotides outside the gene matches: 5. The CDR3 is 16 amino acids. Germline CDR1 and CDR2: SEHNR and FQNEAQ (reference sequence). For the CDR3, the DNA is TGTGCCAGCAGCCGACTAGCGGGGGCCTTCCAAGAGACCCAGTACTTC. Translated: CASSRLAGAFQETQYF.

The chain combines TRBV19 with TRBJ2-7; 8 nucleotides agree with TRBD1. Germline CDR1 is LNHDA and CDR2 is SQIVND (reference sequence). J lost 3 bases, V lost 1 base, and 8 bases had no gene match. CDR3 length: 16 residues. The CDR3 reads CASSIAGGRSIYEQYF. In DNA form, the CDR3 reads TGTGCCAGTAGTATAGCAGGGGGCAGATCGATCTACGAGCAGTACTTC.

This clone was observed a few times. The chain joins TRBV6-5 to TRBJ1-6, with 8 positions matching TRBD1. The CDR3 is made up of 16 amino acids. Germline loops: CDR1 MNHEY, CDR2 SVGAGI. V was clipped by 0 bases and J by 7 bases; unmatched bases: 5. CDR3 bases: TGTGCCAGCAGTTACTCTCGGACAGGGTCGAATTCACCCCTCCACTTT. Translation gives CASSYSRTGSNSPLHF.

The chain has TRBV9 and TRBJ2-1, with unresolved D. Germline V CDR1 and CDR2: SGDLS, YYNGEE. The CDR3 length is 13 residues. V lost 2 bases, J lost 7 bases, and 10 bases lay in between. CDR3 protein: CASSVRKSNEQFF. CDR3 sequence (DNA): TGTGCCAGCAGCGTTAGAAAGTCTAATGAGCAGTTCTTC.

V usage is TRBV11-2 and J usage is TRBJ2-1, with 11 bases lining up with TRBD2. This CDR3 is built from 17 residues. Germline assignment: CDR1 SGHAT and CDR2 FQNNGV. Trimming at V came to 0 bases and at J to 4 bases, leaving 5 bases not matched to a gene. CDR3 DNA sequence: TGTGCCAGCAGCTTAGATCGCCTAGCGGGGGGATACAATGAGCAGTTCTTC. Translated: CASSLDRLAGGYNEQFF.

The rearrangement links TRBV7-3 to TRBJ2-3; D is unclear. The V end lost 5 bases, the J end lost 4 bases, and 10 bases lay between the germline ends. The CDR3 covers 13 residues. Germline values: CDR1 SGHTA, CDR2 FQGTGA. CDR3: CASSTTNADTQYF. CDR3 DNA sequence: TGTGCCAGCAGCACTACGAATGCAGATACGCAGTATTTT.

Here the CDR3 reads CAWRRTGSSYEQYF. As DNA, the CDR3 is TGTGCCTGGAGGCGGACAGGGAGCTCCTACGAGCAGTACTTC. J is TRBJ2-7 and V is TRBV30, with 8 bases lining up with TRBD1. Germline CDR1 is GTSNPN and CDR2 is SVGIG (reference sequence). J was trimmed by 0 bases and V by 3 bases; bases with no gene match: 4. The CDR3 totals 14 residues.

A few counts support this clone. The chain links TRBV30 to TRBJ1-1, with TRBD1 matching over 7 bases. CDR3 length: 12 residues. The V and J ends lost 2 bases and 5 bases, in that order; junction bases with no gene match: 2. CDR1 and CDR2 from the germline V gene are GTSNPN and SVGIG (reference sequence). The CDR3 DNA is TGTGCCTGGAGTCCAGGGGGGACTGAAGCTTTCTTT. Encoded protein: CAWSPGGTEAFF.

This chain connects TRBV11-2 to TRBJ2-7; 8 bases are shared with TRBD2. The trim removed 5 bases at V and 2 bases at J, leaving 8 bases unmatched. This CDR3 spans 15 amino acids. CDR1 SGHAT and CDR2 FQNNGV come from the germline V gene. The CDR3 is CASSPPTSEPYEQYF. In DNA form, the CDR3 reads TGTGCCAGCAGCCCCCCGACTAGCGAGCCCTACGAGCAGTACTTC.

The chain uses TRBV10-3 and TRBJ2-1, with 10 bases identical to TRBD2. CDR1 is ENHRY and CDR2 is SYGVKD in the germline V gene. V was clipped by 4 bases and J by 7 bases; unmatched bases: 7. This CDR3 region has 15 residues. The CDR3: CAISASGSQWNEQFF. DNA of the CDR3: TGTGCCATCAGTGCTAGCGGGAGTCAATGGAATGAGCAGTTCTTC.

J is TRBJ2-3 and V is TRBV9; TRBD1 aligns across 8 bases. V lost 0 bases and J lost 4; bases outside the gene matches: 10. Germline assignment: CDR1 SGDLS and CDR2 YYNGEE. CDR3 length equals 17 residues. CDR3 amino acids: CASSVDPGGQRADTQYF. In DNA form, the CDR3 reads TGTGCCAGCAGCGTAGATCCAGGGGGCCAGCGGGCAGATACGCAGTATTTT.

The rearrangement links TRBV19 to TRBJ2-3, with D uncertain. The germline CDR1 and CDR2 sequences are LNHDA and SQIVND (reference sequence). V was shortened by 3 bases and J by 1 base, with 14 bases between the two germline ends. CDR3 length equals 16 residues. Written as DNA, the CDR3 is TGTGCCAGTAGTATCTCTTGGCTTCTGGGCACAGATACGCAGTATTTT. It specifies CASSISWLLGTDTQYF.

The chain employs TRBV14 and TRBJ1-6; D uncertain. Germline CDR1 is SGHDN and CDR2 is FVKESK. The CDR3 sequence is 15 residues long. Trimming left V 0 bases short and J 10 bases short, with 13 bases between. The DNA for the CDR3 is TGTGCCAGCAGCCAAGACCAGGTTTCGTCGTCACCCCTCCACTTT. This encodes CASSQDQVSSSPLHF. The complete variable domain, with remaining parts taken from reference TRBV14 and TRBJ1-6, reads EAGVTQFPSHSVIEKGQTVTLRCDPISGHDNLYWYRRVMGKEIKFLLHFVKESKQDESGMPNNRFLAERTGGTYSTLKVQPAELEDSGVYFCASSQDQVSSSPLHFGNGTRLTVT.

The rearrangement uses TRBV30 and TRBJ1-6; 7 nucleotides align to TRBD1. This CDR3 is built from 14 residues. V was pared by 2 bases and J by 10 bases, with 8 bases of the junction left unmatched. Germline V gives CDR1 GTSNPN, CDR2 SVGIG (reference sequence). CDR3 loop: CAWSTGVGTSPLHF. The CDR3 DNA reads TGTGCCTGGAGTACAGGGGTCGGTACCTCACCCCTCCACTTT. Full variable domain (rest looked up from reference TRBV30 and TRBJ1-6): SQTIHQWPATLVQPVGSPLSLECTVEGTSNPNLYWYRQAAGRGLQLLFYSVGIGQISSEVPQNLSASRPQDRQFILSSKKLLLSDSGFYLCAWSTGVGTSPLHFGNGTRLTVT.

This clone was seen only a few times. The gene calls are TRBV4-2 and TRBJ1-2, with TRBD1 matching 7 bases. The V segment lost 4 bases and the J segment 0 bases; nucleotides outside the gene matches: 2. Looked up from germline, CDR1 is LGHNA and CDR2 is YNFKEQ. This CDR3 has 14 amino acids. CDR3 DNA: TGTGCCAGCAGCCCGGGACAGTCTAACTATGGCTACACCTTC. Protein: CASSPGQSNYGYTF.

This clone has a handful of counts. CDR3 loop: CASSPPADRELGEQYF. The CDR3 DNA sequence: TGTGCCAGCAGCCCCCCAGCGGACAGGGAATTGGGAGAGCAGTACTTC. This sequence joins TRBV7-2 and TRBJ2-7; 8 nucleotides match TRBD1. The V and J ends lost 5 bases and 7 bases, in that order; junction bases with no gene match: 16. The CDR3 has 16 amino acids. Germline CDR1 is SGHTA and CDR2 is FQGNSA.

The V gene is TRBV4-1, the J gene TRBJ2-1; a possible D gene is TRBD2 (6 bases). Between the trimmed V and J ends, which lost 4 bases and 13 bases, there was a span of 17 bases. CDR1 and CDR2 from the germline V gene are MGHRA and YSYEKL. This CDR3 has 13 amino acids. CDR3 in amino acids: CASSLALAEGQFF. The CDR3 DNA sequence: TGCGCCAGCAGCCTAGCCTTAGCGGAGGGCCAGTTCTTC.